The 10 T cell receptor beta chains presented below share a single source sample, sequenced in a study of Ad26.COV2.S vaccination and SARS-CoV-2 variants. Treatment specified: roughly 19 received Ad26.COV2.S at low or high dose, single or two shots; 5 received placebo; per-sample allocation not given. Each sample was drawn 63 days after the first injection (of vaccine or placebo). TCRdb's copy holds only in-frame clones and misses some; the assay was immunoSEQ multiplex PCR. The sample has some 350,000 clones, roughly 81% seen once. The sample in question was peripheral blood, obtained in a trial of Ad26.COV2.S vaccine versus placebo. The origin of the receptors is a person aged 18-65 years who received the Ad26.COV2.S COVID-19 vaccine or a placebo.

The chain has TRBV6-5 and TRBJ1-2; D not resolved. V was shortened by 0 bases and J by 5 bases, with 16 bases between the two germline ends. The length of the CDR3 is 16 residues. Germline CDR1 MNHEY, CDR2 SVGAGI. This chain's CDR3 is CASSYSAGGGSYGYTF. In DNA, the CDR3 is TGTGCCAGCAGTTACTCGGCGGGAGGAGGGAGTTATGGCTACACCTTC.

This clone was found a few times. This chain connects TRBV6-2 or TRBV6-3 to TRBJ2-5; either TRBD1 or TRBD2 may supply D (5 bases each). Germline V gene sequence: CDR1 MNHEY, CDR2 SVGEGT. The CDR3 covers 16 residues. The V gene lost 6 bases and the J gene lost 5 bases, with 22 bases spanning the gap. This CDR3 is CASSLTGTFFGETQYF. DNA of the CDR3: TGTGCCAGCAGCCTTACCGGGACGTTCTTTGGGGAGACCCAGTACTTC.

The V gene is TRBV12-3 or TRBV12-4, the J gene TRBJ2-1; 8 nucleotides line up with TRBD1. This CDR3 region has 13 residues. V lost 5 bases, J lost 9 bases, and 6 bases stayed unmatched. CDR3 in DNA: TGTGCCAGCAGTCTGGACAGGGCCATTGAGCAGTTCTTC. It codes for CASSLDRAIEQFF.

This clone has a single count. The genes are TRBV9 and TRBJ2-2; 9 bases map to TRBD2. The V gene's germline CDR1 is SGDLS and CDR2 YYNGEE. Trimming removed 0 bases from V and 2 bases from J; junction bases left unmatched: 2. This CDR3 is built from 16 residues. The CDR3 loop is CASSVAGLANTGELFF. As DNA, the CDR3 is TGTGCCAGCAGCGTAGCGGGACTAGCAAACACCGGGGAGCTGTTTTTT. Drawing the rest from reference TRBV9 and TRBJ2-2, the complete variable domain is DSGVTQTPKHLITATGQRVTLRCSPRSGDLSVYWYQQSLDQGLQFLIQYYNGEERAKGNILERFSAQQFPDLHSELNLSSLELGDSALYFCASSVAGLANTGELFFGEGSRLTVL.

This clone has only one observation. The chain uses TRBV4-1 and TRBJ2-4; tentative D call: TRBD2 (5 bases). Trimming cost V 0 bases and J 3 bases, with 15 bases left between them. The CDR3 sequence is 17 residues long. Germline loops: CDR1 MGHRA, CDR2 YSYEKL. Here the CDR3 reads CASSQEGSATSKNIQYF. CDR3 DNA sequence: TGCGCCAGCAGCCAAGAGGGTAGCGCAACAAGCAAAAACATTCAGTACTTC.

This clone has just one count. The chain recombines TRBV5-1 with TRBJ2-7; 7 positions match TRBD1. The V gene end was trimmed by 4 bases and the J gene end by 2 bases; junction bases not matched to a gene: 3. The CDR3 is 13 amino acids. CDR1 and CDR2 (germline): SGHRS, YFSETQ. The CDR3 nucleotides are TGCGCCAGCAGCAAAGACAGGGCCTACGAGCAGTACTTC. Amino acid sequence: CASSKDRAYEQYF. The whole variable domain, filled in from reference TRBV5-1 and TRBJ2-7, reads KAGVTQTPRYLIKTRGQQVTLSCSPISGHRSVSWYQQTPGQGLQFLFEYFSETQRNKGNFPGRFSGRQFSNSRSEMNVSTLELGDSALYLCASSKDRAYEQYFGPGTRLTVT.

The chain uses TRBV6-2 or TRBV6-3 and TRBJ2-7; 9 bases line up with TRBD2. V was pared by 5 bases and J by 4 bases, with 6 bases of the junction left unmatched. Germline assignment: CDR1 MNHEY and CDR2 SVGEGT. CDR3 length: 14 residues. The CDR3 DNA follows: TGTGCCAGCAGTACCGGGACTAGCTGGTACGAGCAGTACTTC. Amino acids: CASSTGTSWYEQYF.

The chain uses TRBV9 and TRBJ1-2; the D is unclear. The CDR3 consists of 14 residues. Trimming pared 5 bases from V and 1 base from J, leaving 12 bases between. The germline CDR1 and CDR2 sequences are SGDLS and YYNGEE. CDR3 in DNA: TGTGCCAGCAGTAGGTCGGATGGTAACTATGGCTACACCTTC. Translating gives CASSRSDGNYGYTF.

CDR3 in DNA: TGTGCCGGGGCTCCAGGGGGCCATGTGGAGCTGTTTTTT. Translation: CAGAPGGHVELFF. This sequence joins TRBV11-2 and TRBJ2-2; TRBD1 agrees at 8 bases. The CDR3 extends over 13 amino acids. With 11 bases clipped from V and 10 bases from J, the junction kept 12 bases outside the gene matches. Germline CDR1 reads SGHAT; CDR2 reads FQNNGV.

V is TRBV10-3 and J is TRBJ2-2; a possible D gene is TRBD1 (6 bases). The germline V gene encodes CDR1 ENHRY and CDR2 SYGVKD. Deletions cut 3 bases from V and 2 bases from J, with 10 bases between. The CDR3 contains 15 residues. For the CDR3, the DNA is TGTGCCATCAGTGATTCCAGGGGCAACACCGGGGAGCTGTTTTTT. Residues: CAISDSRGNTGELFF.